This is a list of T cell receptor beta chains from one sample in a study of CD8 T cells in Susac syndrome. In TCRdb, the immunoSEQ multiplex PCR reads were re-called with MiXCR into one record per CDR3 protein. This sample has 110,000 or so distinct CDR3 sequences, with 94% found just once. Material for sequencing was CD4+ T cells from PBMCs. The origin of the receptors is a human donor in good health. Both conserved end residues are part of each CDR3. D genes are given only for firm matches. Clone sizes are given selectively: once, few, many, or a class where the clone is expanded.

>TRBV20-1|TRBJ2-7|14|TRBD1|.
CSARAGTGSYEQYF
TGCAGTGCTAGAGCGGGGACAGGGTCTTACGAGCAGTACTTC
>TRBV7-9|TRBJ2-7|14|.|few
CASSLGAQQEEQYF
TGTGCCAGCAGCTTAGGAGCCCAGCAGGAAGAGCAGTACTTC
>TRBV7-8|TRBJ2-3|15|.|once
CASSLATPLADTQYF
TGTGCCAGCAGCTTAGCTACCCCTCTTGCAGATACGCAGTATTTT
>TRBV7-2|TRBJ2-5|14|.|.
CASSFHGADETQYF
TGTGCCAGCAGCTTCCATGGAGCGGACGAGACCCAGTACTTC
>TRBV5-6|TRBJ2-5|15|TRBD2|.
CASSSSGRAGETQYF
TGTGCCAGCAGCTCGAGCGGGAGGGCCGGGGAGACCCAGTACTTC
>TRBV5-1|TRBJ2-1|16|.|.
CASRSSGGISYNEQFF
TGCGCCAGCAGATCTTCTGGCGGGATCTCCTACAATGAGCAGTTCTTC
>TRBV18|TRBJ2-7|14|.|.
CASSPTRSSYEQYF
TGTGCCAGCTCCCCAACCAGGAGCTCCTACGAGCAGTACTTC
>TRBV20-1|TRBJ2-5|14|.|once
CSASRPPRGETQYF
TGCAGTGCTTCCCGACCTCCCCGGGGGGAGACCCAGTACTTC
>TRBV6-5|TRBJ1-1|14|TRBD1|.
CASSQGQGSTEAFF
TGTGCCAGCAGCCAAGGACAGGGTAGCACTGAAGCTTTCTTT
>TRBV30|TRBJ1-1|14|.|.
CAWKWGPLNTEAFF
TGTGCCTGGAAGTGGGGGCCCCTGAACACTGAAGCTTTCTTT
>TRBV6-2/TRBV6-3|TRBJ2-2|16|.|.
CASRGSRARGTGELFF
TGTGCCAGCAGAGGGTCGCGGGCTCGAGGCACCGGGGAGCTGTTTTTT
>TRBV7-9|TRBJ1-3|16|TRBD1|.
CASSRGQGTSGNTIYF
TGTGCCAGCAGCCGCGGACAGGGCACCTCTGGAAACACCATATATTTT
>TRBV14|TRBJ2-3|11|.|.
CASSHVDTQYF
TGTGCCAGCAGCCACGTAGATACGCAGTATTTT
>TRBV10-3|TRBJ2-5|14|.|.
CAISGTGMEETQYF
TGTGCCATCAGTGGTACAGGGATGGAAGAGACCCAGTACTTC
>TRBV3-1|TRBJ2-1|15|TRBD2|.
CASTTGTSGSIEQFF
TGTGCCAGCACCACCGGGACTAGCGGGAGCATTGAGCAGTTCTTC
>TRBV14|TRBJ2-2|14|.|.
CASSHQGYTGELFF
TGTGCCAGCAGCCACCAGGGGTACACCGGGGAGCTGTTTTTT
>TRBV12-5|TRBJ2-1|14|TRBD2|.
CASGPGGTYNEQFF
TGTGCTAGTGGCCCCGGGGGGACCTACAATGAGCAGTTCTTC
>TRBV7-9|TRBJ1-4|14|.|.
CASSLTIGNEKLFF
TGTGCCAGCAGCTTAACGATCGGGAATGAAAAACTGTTTTTT
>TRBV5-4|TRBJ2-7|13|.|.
CASSLEGPYEQYF
TGTGCCAGCAGCTTGGAGGGTCCCTACGAGCAGTACTTC
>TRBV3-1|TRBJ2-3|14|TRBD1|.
CASRSTGTGLMQYF
TGTGCCAGCAGGTCGACCGGGACAGGGCTTATGCAGTATTTT
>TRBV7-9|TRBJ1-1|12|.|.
CASSPTDGRAFF
TGTGCCAGCAGCCCCACCGACGGTCGGGCTTTCTTT
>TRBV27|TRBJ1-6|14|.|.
CASSLSRTNSPLHF
TGTGCCAGCAGTTTAAGTCGGACCAATTCACCCCTCCACTTT
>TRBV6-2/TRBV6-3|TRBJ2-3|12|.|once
CASSYTGDTQYF
TGTGCCAGCAGTTACACGGGGGATACGCAGTATTTT
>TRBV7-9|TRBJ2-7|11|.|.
CASGKDREQYF
TGTGCCAGCGGGAAAGACAGGGAGCAGTACTTC
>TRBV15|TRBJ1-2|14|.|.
CATSSIKRGYGYTF
TGTGCCACCAGCAGCATAAAAAGGGGCTATGGCTACACCTTC
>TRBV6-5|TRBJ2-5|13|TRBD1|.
CASSWDRRETQYF
TGTGCCAGCAGTTGGGACAGAAGAGAGACCCAGTACTTC
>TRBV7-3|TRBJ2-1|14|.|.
CASSLRAGVDEQFF
TGTGCCAGCAGCTTAAGGGCAGGGGTTGATGAGCAGTTCTTC
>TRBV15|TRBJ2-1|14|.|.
CATRGTTNFNEQFF
TGTGCCACCAGGGGGACCACTAATTTTAATGAGCAGTTCTTC
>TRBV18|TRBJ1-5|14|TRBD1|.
CASSPGTGNQPQHF
TGTGCCAGCTCACCAGGGACAGGGAATCAGCCCCAGCATTTT
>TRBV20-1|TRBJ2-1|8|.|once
CSASKQFF
TGCAGTGCGAGCAAGCAGTTCTTC